Given below is one TCR beta chain in context. Its antigen is unidentified. 5'RACE with constant-segment primers built TCRalpha and TCRbeta cDNA libraries with UMIs. TCRdb recomputed calls from the 5' RACE reads with MiXCR, one row per CDR3 protein. The sample has 450,000 or so distinct CDR3 sequences, about 23% seen once. The data derive from a study of T-cell memory formation after mild COVID-19. Study information: TCR clusters were mostly confined to one donor each.

The V and J ends lost 12 bases and 8 bases respectively, with 21 bases between them. Germline assignment: CDR1 KGHDR and CDR2 SFDVKD. The CDR3 consists of 13 residues. Study findings and constraints: Some SARS-CoV-2-responding clones were already detected in memory before infection.

Sequenced material: PBMCs or a T cell subset sorted from them (not recorded which). The sequence came from an adult woman who had mild COVID-19 (a few samples of this study predate the infection). Cell type and time point are not known. The chain has TRBV24-1 and TRBJ2-5; the D gene is possibly TRBD2 (5 bases). CDR3 sequence: CASATTVSGTQYF. CDR3 nucleotides: TGTGCCTCCGCAACGACGGTGAGCGGAACCCAGTACTTC.